This note documents a single T cell receptor beta chain sequence. The record originates from a study of CD4+ T cells in melanoma. Profiling relied on immunoSEQ multiplex PCR, and the TCRdb table lists in-frame clones only, not all of them. The sample yields 8,500 to 14,000 clones, about 66% seen once. The CDR3 is 18 amino acids. V lost 1 base, J lost 1 base, and 18 bases lay in between. Germline V CDR1 and CDR2: LGHNA, YNFKEQ. The specimen was cells from a culture (not recorded whether cultured in vitro). This sequence originates from a human donor with melanoma. The chain uses TRBV4-2 and TRBJ2-3; no firm D call. CDR3 nucleotide sequence: TGTGCCAGCAGCCAAGGGCCAGAATCCCTTATCGGCACAGATACGCAGTATTTT. This translates into CASSQGPESLIGTDTQYF.